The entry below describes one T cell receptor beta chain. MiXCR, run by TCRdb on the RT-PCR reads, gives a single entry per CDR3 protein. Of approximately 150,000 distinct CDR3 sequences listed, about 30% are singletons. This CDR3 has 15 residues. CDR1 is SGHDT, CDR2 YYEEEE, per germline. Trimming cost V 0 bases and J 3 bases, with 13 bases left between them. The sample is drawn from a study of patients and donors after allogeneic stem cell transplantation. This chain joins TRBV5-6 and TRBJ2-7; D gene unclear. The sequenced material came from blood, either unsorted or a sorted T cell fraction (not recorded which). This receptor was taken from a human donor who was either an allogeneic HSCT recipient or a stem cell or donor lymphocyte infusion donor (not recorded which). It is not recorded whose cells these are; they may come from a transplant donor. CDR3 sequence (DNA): TGTGCCAGCAGCTTGGTGGGTAGTGATCTCTACGAGCAGTACTTC. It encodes CASSLVGSDLYEQYF.